This is a list of T cell receptor beta chains from one sample in a study of blood T cell repertoires in COVID-19. Sequencing was performed with immunoSEQ multiplex PCR; in TCRdb, only in-frame clones are kept and a portion is missing. The sample has about 310,000 clones, about nine tenths seen once. Input material: PBMCs or T cells enriched from blood (not recorded which). Receptor source: a woman in her forties who had recovered from COVID-19. CDR3s include the opening cysteine and the closing phenylalanine or tryptophan. Fields, in order: V gene, J gene, D gene, clone size, CDR3 DNA, CDR3 protein. A D gene is named only where the DNA matches it firmly. A clone size is listed for some rows: how often the clone was seen (once, few, many), or a class if it is expanded.

TRBV21-1,TRBJ2-6,.,.,TGTGCCAGCAGCAAGCTATGGACAGGGGGCGCGTCTGGGGCCAACGTCCTGACTTTC,CASSKLWTGGASGANVLTF
TRBV7-9,TRBJ2-1,TRBD1,.,TGTGCCAGCACTGGGACAGTTAGTGAGCAGTTCTTC,CASTGTVSEQFF
TRBV7-9,TRBJ1-2,TRBD1,.,TGTGCCAGCAGCCAGGGGGACGGTAACTATGGCTACACCTTC,CASSQGDGNYGYTF
TRBV29-1,TRBJ2-2,.,.,TGCAGCGCCCAGGGTTCGAACACCGGGGAGCTGTTTTTT,CSAQGSNTGELFF
TRBV4-1,TRBJ2-5,.,.,TGCGCCAGCAGTCACGAAGGGGCATCCCACGGGGAGACCCAGTACTTC,CASSHEGASHGETQYF
TRBV7-8,TRBJ2-5,.,.,TGTGCCAGCAGCTTCAGACAGACCAATTACCAAGAGACCCAGTACTTC,CASSFRQTNYQETQYF
TRBV6-5,TRBJ2-1,.,.,TGTGCCAGCAGTTACACTACCTACAATGAGCAGTTCTTC,CASSYTTYNEQFF
TRBV6-2/TRBV6-3,TRBJ2-3,.,.,TGTGCCAGCAGTTACCAAGGGCGGGGTACGCAGTATTTT,CASSYQGRGTQYF
TRBV18,TRBJ2-1,TRBD2,.,TGTGCCAGCTCACCATTGACTAGCGGGGGGCGTAACAATGAGCAGTTCTTC,CASSPLTSGGRNNEQFF
TRBV7-6,TRBJ1-6,.,.,TGTGCCAGCAGACAGGTGGTAAATTCACCCCTCCACTTT,CASRQVVNSPLHF
TRBV15,TRBJ2-7,TRBD1,.,TGTGCCACCAGCAGGTCCGGGACAGCGGCGACTTACGAGCAGTACTTC,CATSRSGTAATYEQYF
TRBV3-1/TRBV3-2,TRBJ2-2,TRBD1,.,TGTGCCAGCAGCCAAGGGACAGGAGACACCGGGGAGCTGTTTTTT,CASSQGTGDTGELFF
TRBV11-3,TRBJ2-1,TRBD2,.,TGTGCCAGCAGCTTAGATCTAGCGGGAGCTAGTGAGCAGTTCTTC,CASSLDLAGASEQFF
TRBV5-1,TRBJ1-2,TRBD1,.,TGCGCCAGCAGCTTGGCCGGGACAGCTAACTATGGCTACACCTTC,CASSLAGTANYGYTF
TRBV21-1,TRBJ2-3,.,.,TGTGCCAGCAGCAAATGGTCGGAATTGAGAGGACTAGCGGGAGCTCTCCGATGCACAGATACGCAGTATTTT,CASSKWSELRGLAGALRCTDTQYF
TRBV7-3,TRBJ2-7,.,few,TGTGCCAGCAGCACGAGGGCCAGTGGCGAGCAGTACTTC,CASSTRASGEQYF
TRBV14,TRBJ1-2,.,.,TGTGCCAGCAGCCGATGGGGCGGCAGAGACCCCTCTGTCTATGGCTACACCTTC,CASSRWGGRDPSVYGYTF
TRBV7-3,TRBJ2-5,.,.,TGTGCCAGCAGCCAAGGGGCTCAAGAGACCCAGTACTTC,CASSQGAQETQYF
TRBV7-2,TRBJ2-7,TRBD1,.,TGTGCCAGCAGCTTTGGGACAGGGGACGAGCAGTACTTC,CASSFGTGDEQYF
TRBV7-3,TRBJ1-2,.,.,TGTGCCAGCAGCTGGGGGCAGGTTGGCTATGGCTACACCTTC,CASSWGQVGYGYTF
TRBV4-1,TRBJ1-3,TRBD1,.,TGCGCCAGCAGCCAGGCGACAGGGGGCGCAAGAAACACCATATATTTT,CASSQATGGARNTIYF
TRBV4-2,TRBJ2-1,TRBD2,.,TGTGCCAGCAGCCACGTAGGACTAGCGGGGGACAATGAGCAGTTCTTC,CASSHVGLAGDNEQFF
TRBV19,TRBJ1-3,.,.,TGTGCCAGTAGTCCCGGGGGGATCTTCTCTGGAAACACCATATATTTT,CASSPGGIFSGNTIYF
TRBV27,TRBJ2-6,TRBD1,once,TGTGCCAGCAGTTTAGACAGGGCTGGGGCCAACGTCCTGACTTTC,CASSLDRAGANVLTF
TRBV5-1,TRBJ2-7,TRBD2,once,TGCGCCAGCAGCTTTGGTAGCGGGGCCTCCTACGAGCAGTACTTC,CASSFGSGASYEQYF
TRBV4-3,TRBJ2-1,TRBD2,.,TGCGCCAGCAGCCATACAGCGGGGATTAGCTCCTACAATGAGCAGTTCTTC,CASSHTAGISSYNEQFF
TRBV7-2,TRBJ2-3,.,once,TGTGCCAGCAGCCCTCCGGGGGTGACAGATACGCAGTATTTT,CASSPPGVTDTQYF
TRBV19,TRBJ2-1,TRBD2,.,TGTGCCAGTAGCATTAGCGGGGGCCCCTACAATGAGCAGTTCTTC,CASSISGGPYNEQFF
TRBV30,TRBJ2-2,.,.,TGTGCCTTTTTAAACAGGGAAACCACGAACACCGGGGAGCTGTTTTTT,CAFLNRETTNTGELFF
TRBV2,TRBJ1-2,.,.,TGTGCCAGCAGCAAGGGGGGGGACTTCCTCGTTTATGGCTACACCTTC,CASSKGGDFLVYGYTF
TRBV28,TRBJ2-7,TRBD2,.,TGTGCCAGCAGGGCTAGCGGGGGGGCCTACGAGCAGTACTTC,CASRASGGAYEQYF
TRBV27,TRBJ2-7,TRBD1,.,TGTGCCAGTTCCAGGGACAGGGCCGCCTACGAGCAGTACTTC,CASSRDRAAYEQYF
TRBV3-1/TRBV3-2,TRBJ2-1,TRBD2,.,TGTGCCAGCGTCCGGGCGGGAGAGAACAATGAGCAGTTCTTC,CASVRAGENNEQFF
TRBV5-6,TRBJ1-1,TRBD1,.,TGTGCCAGCAGGCCAGGGGGCTCGGTTGAAGCTTTCTTT,CASRPGGSVEAFF
TRBV28,TRBJ2-7,TRBD1,.,TGTGCCAGCGTTAGGGGGCGCGAGGGCGAGCAGTACTTC,CASVRGREGEQYF
TRBV7-9,TRBJ1-2,.,.,TGTGCCAGCAGCTCAGAGGGGGAGGGCTACACCTTC,CASSSEGEGYTF
TRBV5-4,TRBJ2-7,TRBD2,.,TGTGCCAGCAGCGAGGGACTAGCGGGAGCAAACGAGCAGTACTTC,CASSEGLAGANEQYF
TRBV3-1/TRBV3-2,TRBJ2-5,TRBD2,.,TGTGCCAGCAGCCACCCTCCCACTAGCGGGGGGGCATTTGAGGAGACCCAGTACTTC,CASSHPPTSGGAFEETQYF
TRBV18,TRBJ1-4,TRBD1,.,TGTGCCAGCTCACCGGGACAGGGTGAAAAACTGTTTTTT,CASSPGQGEKLFF
TRBV20-1,TRBJ1-2,TRBD1,few,TGCAGTGCTAGTGCGCCAGGGGGTTCCTATGGCTACACCTTC,CSASAPGGSYGYTF
TRBV3-1/TRBV3-2,TRBJ1-2,.,.,TGTGCCAGCAGCCCCTGGGCCGGGGATGGCTACACCTTC,CASSPWAGDGYTF
TRBV9,TRBJ2-7,TRBD2,.,TGTGCCAGCAGCGTTGGGACTAGCGGGGAGCAGTACTTC,CASSVGTSGEQYF